The subject of this entry is one TCR beta chain. This specimen comes from a study of T-cell memory formation after mild COVID-19. TCRdb independently ran MiXCR on the 5' RACE reads; one entry per CDR3 protein. Of about 340,000 distinct CDR3 sequences in the sample, 10% to 15% are singletons; the top ten hold over 20%. Trimming took off 5 bases at V and 2 bases at J, with 10 bases between the two ends. This CDR3 has 15 amino acids. Germline CDR1 SGHVS, CDR2 FQNEAQ. Sequencing was performed on PBMCs or a T cell subset sorted from them (not recorded which). V gene TRBV7-8 combines with J gene TRBJ2-6; D is unclear. The sequence derives from a man younger than 30 who had mild COVID-19 (a few samples of this study predate the infection). Cell type and time point are not known. This CDR3 reads CASSAIYTGANVLTF. The CDR3 region has the DNA TGTGCCAGCAGCGCCATCTATACTGGGGCCAACGTCCTGACTTTC.